The 14 T cell receptor beta chains given below trace back to one sample, sequenced in a study of T cells in Graves' hyperthyroidism and ophthalmopathy. There were TCR beta CDR3 regions amplified from RNA transcripts. The primer set for the first-round RT-PCR of the TCR CDR3 was HTBI. Each CDR3 protein gets one entry after TCRdb re-called the multiplex PCR reads with MiXCR. The sample yields approximately 590,000 distinct CDR3 sequences, about 45% seen once. Sequenced sample: peripheral blood or thyroid tissue (not recorded which). Receptors were obtained from a woman in her late teens or twenties with Graves' hyperthyroidism.

This clonotype has at least ten counts. This CDR3 is CASSKIVVSPLHF. The CDR3, as DNA: TGTGCCAGCAGCAAGATCGTAGTTTCACCCCTCCACTTT. The chain combines TRBV7-9 with TRBJ1-6, with D uncertain. CDR1 and CDR2 (germline): SEHNR, FQNEAQ (reference sequence). The CDR3 extends over 13 amino acids. V lost 5 bases to trimming and J lost 9 bases, with 11 bases between them.

This clonotype was seen a few times. This chain uses TRBV20-1 with TRBJ1-5; the D gene is possibly TRBD1 (6 bases). CDR3 length: 13 amino acids. The germline CDR1 and CDR2 sequences are DFQATT and SNEGSKA (reference sequence). The V end was cut by 0 bases, the J end by 6 bases, with 9 bases between. CDR3 amino acids: CSAREQGAQPQHF. CDR3 in DNA: TGCAGTGCTAGAGAACAGGGTGCTCAGCCCCAGCATTTT.

Only one count was recorded for this clonotype. The gene calls are TRBV7-6 and TRBJ2-7, with 8 bases that match TRBD2. The CDR3 is 17 residues long. The J segment lost 4 bases and the V segment lost 5 bases, leaving 16 bases of the junction unmatched. Germline V gives CDR1 SGHVS, CDR2 FNYEAQ. The CDR3 loop is CASSQALGAGGPYEQYF. CDR3 sequence (DNA): TGTGCCAGCAGCCAAGCACTGGGGGCGGGAGGTCCTTACGAGCAGTACTTC.

In this sample, this clonotype turned up many times. The chain is built from TRBV2 and TRBJ1-2; TRBD1 is a possible D gene (6 bases). Per the germline V gene, CDR1 is SNHLY and CDR2 is FYNNEI. Trimming stripped 6 bases from V and 4 bases from J, with 12 bases between. This CDR3 spans 13 amino acids. CDR3 sequence (DNA): TGTGCCAGCAGGACGGACAGCAGCTATGGCTACACCTTC. Amino acid sequence: CASRTDSSYGYTF.

A note on this clonotype: One junction end does not reproduce the germline sequence, and a read error may be involved. The chain is built from TRBV29-1 and TRBJ2-2; D is possibly TRBD1 or TRBD2 (5 bases each). The CDR3 is 13 residues long. Germline CDR1 SQVTM, CDR2 ANQGSEA. The CDR3 coding sequence is TGCAGCGTTGGCAGGGTGGGGACCGGGGAGCTGTCTTGG. Translation gives CSVGRVGTGELSW.

The V gene is TRBV27, the J gene TRBJ1-1, with D unresolved. In germline, CDR1 is MNHEY, CDR2 SMNVEV (reference sequence). This CDR3 is 12 amino acids long. Trimming took off 6 bases at V and 1 base at J, with 6 bases between the two ends. The chain's CDR3 is CASRRPNTEAFF. The CDR3 bases are TGTGCCAGCAGACGTCCGAACACTGAAGCTTTCTTT.

J is TRBJ1-5 and V is TRBV19; no firm D call. Trimming pared 0 bases from V and 2 bases from J, leaving 2 bases between. The V gene's germline CDR1 is LNHDA and CDR2 SQIVND (reference sequence). The CDR3 is 13 residues long. CDR3 sequence: CASSIDGNQPQHF. The CDR3, as DNA: TGTGCCAGTAGTATAGACGGCAATCAGCCCCAGCATTTT.

This chain connects TRBV20-1 to TRBJ1-1; D may be TRBD1 (6 bases). The V gene's germline CDR1 is DFQATT and CDR2 SNEGSKA (reference sequence). CDR3 length equals 15 residues. The V end was cut by 1 base, the J end by 1 base, with 13 bases between. CDR3 loop: CSARGEATGNTEAFF. Here the CDR3 DNA reads TGCAGTGCTAGAGGCGAGGCGACAGGGAACACTGAAGCTTTCTTT.

This clonotype was seen ten or more times. This chain joins TRBV10-3 and TRBJ1-2; D uncertain. CDR3 length: 14 residues. CDR1 is ENHRY, CDR2 SYGVKD, per germline. Trimming removed 4 bases at V and 2 bases at J, with 11 bases between. The chain's CDR3 is CAISALGTNYGYTF. The DNA of the CDR3 is TGTGCCATCAGTGCCTTGGGAACGAACTATGGCTACACCTTC.

CDR3 in amino acids: CAITGEQGVRSPLHF. CDR3 sequence (DNA): TGTGCCATCACTGGGGAGCAGGGAGTAAGATCACCCCTCCACTTT. This rearrangement joins TRBV10-3 to TRBJ1-6, with D possibly TRBD1 on 5 matching bases. The CDR3 totals 15 residues. Trimming took 7 bases from V and 10 from J, leaving 20 bases between them. Looked up from germline, CDR1 is ENHRY and CDR2 is SYGVKD.

CDR3 in DNA: TGCAGTGCAGCTATCGGGACTAGGTTCCAGGAGACCCAGTACTTC. Encoded protein: CSAAIGTRFQETQYF. The V gene is TRBV20-1, the J gene TRBJ2-5; 8 bases are shared with TRBD2. V shed 6 bases and J 5 bases; nucleotides not matched to a gene: 14. The germline V gene encodes CDR1 DFQATT and CDR2 SNEGSKA (reference sequence). This CDR3 comprises 15 residues.

A few counts support this clonotype. The genes are TRBV29-1 and TRBJ1-2, with 10 bases fitting TRBD1. With 3 bases clipped from V and 2 bases from J, the junction kept 12 bases outside the gene matches. This CDR3 is built from 17 residues. CDR1 SQVTM and CDR2 ANQGSEA come from the germline V gene. The CDR3 DNA is TGCAGCGTTGATGGGAGGGACAGGGGACGGGAAAACTATGGCTACACCTTC. Translating gives CSVDGRDRGRENYGYTF.

The rearrangement uses TRBV24-1 and TRBJ2-5; 9 bases align to TRBD1. Looked up from germline, CDR1 is KGHDR and CDR2 is SFDVKD. The length of the CDR3 is 15 residues. V was clipped by 4 bases and J by 3 bases; unmatched bases: 5. The CDR3 region is CATSDRGTGKETQYF. The CDR3 DNA is TGTGCCACCAGTGACCGAGGGACAGGGAAAGAGACCCAGTACTTC.

About this clonotype itself: A much larger clonotype is one base distant, so this may be a read error. The V and J genes are TRBV29-1 and TRBJ1-1; the D is unclear. The germline V and J ends were trimmed by 4 bases and 0 bases, with 9 bases remaining between them. This CDR3 contains 13 residues. The germline V gene has CDR1 SQVTM and CDR2 ANQGSEA. The CDR3 DNA reads as TGCAGCGTTGGAGAGAGCATGAACACTGAAGCTTTCTTT. Protein: CSVGESMNTEAFF.